The 11 T cell receptor beta chains below come from one sample, sequenced in a study of blood T cell repertoires in COVID-19. Clones were read by immunoSEQ multiplex PCR, and TCRdb kept only the in-frame ones, dropping some. In the table there are approximately 140,000 clones, over 75% of which are singletons. The material sequenced was PBMCs or T cells enriched from blood (not recorded which). These receptor sequences come from a woman aged 30 to 39 with acute COVID-19.

CDR3 DNA sequence: TGTGCCAGCAGTACTAACAACTATGGCTACACCTTC. This sequence encodes CASSTNNYGYTF. The rearrangement links TRBV6-5 to TRBJ1-2; no firm D call. This CDR3 contains 12 residues. V lost 5 bases and J lost 2, with 6 bases in between. The germline gives CDR1 MNHEY, CDR2 SVGAGI.

This chain connects TRBV27 to TRBJ2-7; possible D gene TRBD1, 5 bases. The CDR3 contains 13 residues. CDR1 is MNHEY, CDR2 SMNVEV, per germline (reference sequence). Between the trimmed V and J ends, which lost 3 bases and 4 bases, there was a span of 10 bases. This CDR3 is CASSFPGRYEQYF. In DNA, the CDR3 is TGTGCCAGCAGTTTTCCAGGGCGATACGAGCAGTACTTC.

Here the CDR3 DNA reads TGTGCCAGTAGTATAGAACTATTTAGCAATCAGCCCCAGCATTTT. Its protein is CASSIELFSNQPQHF. The genes are TRBV19 and TRBJ1-5; D not resolved. V shed 0 bases and J shed 0 bases, with 6 bases lying between them. This CDR3 has 15 residues. The germline V gene has CDR1 LNHDA and CDR2 SQIVND (reference sequence).

The CDR3 here is CATRDRASGNTIYF. The CDR3 DNA reads TGTGCCACTCGGGACAGGGCTTCTGGAAACACCATATATTTT. The rearrangement uses TRBV28 and TRBJ1-3; 9 nucleotides align to TRBD1. There are 14 residues in the CDR3. The V gene end was trimmed by 10 bases and the J gene end by 1 base; junction bases not matched to a gene: 5. Germline V gene sequence: CDR1 MDHEN, CDR2 SYDVKM.

The chain joins TRBV28 to TRBJ2-2; 7 nucleotides match TRBD1. V lost 6 bases and J lost 6; bases outside the gene matches: 7. The CDR3 covers 14 residues. Germline V gives CDR1 MDHEN, CDR2 SYDVKM. This CDR3 reads CASSRRQGPGELFF. For the CDR3, the DNA is TGTGCCAGCAGCCGGAGACAGGGTCCCGGGGAGCTGTTTTTT.

The chain carries TRBV2 and TRBJ2-4, with D possibly TRBD2 on 6 matching bases. CDR1 is SNHLY, CDR2 FYNNEI, per germline. The ends were cut back, 2 bases at V and 0 bases at J, with 14 bases in the middle. The CDR3 has 17 amino acids. CDR3 sequence (DNA): TGTGCCAGCAGTGAACGACCCCAGGGACTAGCCAAAAACATTCAGTACTTC. Residues: CASSERPQGLAKNIQYF.

The chain links TRBV7-3 to TRBJ2-3; 9 bases are shared with TRBD1. This CDR3 has 14 residues. The V segment lost 4 bases and the J segment 5 bases; nucleotides outside the gene matches: 4. Germline assignment: CDR1 SGHTA and CDR2 FQGTGA. Here the CDR3 DNA reads TGTGCCAGCAGCTGGACAGGGGAGGGAGATACGCAGTATTTT. Translated: CASSWTGEGDTQYF.

This clone was seen just once. This rearrangement joins TRBV28 to TRBJ1-1; D is unclear. This CDR3 has 13 residues. CDR1 MDHEN and CDR2 SYDVKM come from the germline V gene. Trimming took 6 bases from V and 4 from J, leaving 12 bases between them. CDR3 loop: CASRTLEGTEAFF. The DNA of the CDR3 is TGTGCCAGCAGGACCCTAGAGGGCACTGAAGCTTTCTTT.

The chain uses TRBV29-1 and TRBJ1-3; tentative D call: TRBD1 (6 bases). V lost 7 bases to trimming and J lost 4 bases, with 17 bases between them. The germline V gene has CDR1 SQVTM and CDR2 ANQGSEA. CDR3 size: 14 residues. The CDR3 region is CSGIIQGRGNTIYF. The CDR3 coding sequence is TGCAGCGGGATAATACAGGGCAGGGGAAACACCATATATTTT. The full variable domain, its missing parts supplied by reference TRBV29-1 and TRBJ1-3, is SAVISQKPSRDICQRGTSLTIQCQVDSQVTMMFWYRQQPGQSLTLIATANQGSEATYESGFVIDKFPISRPNLTFSTLTVSNMSPEDSSIYLCSGIIQGRGNTIYFGEGSWLTVV.

The rearrangement links TRBV5-1 to TRBJ2-1; 11 nucleotides align to TRBD2. This CDR3 comprises 15 residues. Germline assignment: CDR1 SGHRS and CDR2 YFSETQ. The ends lost 0 bases at V and 9 bases at J; junction bases unmatched: 5. This CDR3 reads CASSLGFGTSGEQFF. The CDR3 nucleotides are TGCGCCAGCAGCTTGGGTTTTGGGACTAGCGGTGAGCAGTTCTTC.

This chain joins TRBV5-1 and TRBJ2-2; 11 nucleotides match TRBD2. The germline gives CDR1 SGHRS, CDR2 YFSETQ. J gave up 0 bases and V 5 bases, and 3 bases lay outside the gene matches. CDR3 length: 16 residues. CDR3 in amino acids: CASRGLAEPNTGELFF. The CDR3 coding sequence is TGCGCCAGCAGGGGACTAGCGGAGCCGAACACCGGGGAGCTGTTTTTT.